This T cell receptor (beta chain) was sequenced in a study of OX40 agonist ivuxolimab in advanced cancers. For the study at large: At approximately 80% male, the cohort had a mean age of 60 years, ranging from 23 to 79.

Study results and limitations: Clonal expansion from baseline to week 6 occurred in both CD4+ and CD8+ T cells.

With 10 bases removed from V and 1 base from J, the gap between germline ends came to 11 bases. The V gene's germline CDR1 is MDHEN and CDR2 SYDVKM. The CDR3 is 12 residues long. Method: immunoSEQ multiplex PCR; TCRdb's copy keeps in-frame clones and lacks some. The table lists 65,000 to 85,000 clones, roughly 85% of them singletons, with around 2% in the top ten. About this clone: Its specificity is not known.

Specimen: CD4+ or CD8+ T cells sorted from blood, collected in a trial of the OX40 agonist ivuxolimab. The TCR sequence derives from an adult with an advanced solid tumor such as melanoma, head and neck, liver or kidney cancer. The V and J genes are TRBV28 and TRBJ2-7; D unresolved. CDR3 amino acids: CAIRPESYEQYF. CDR3 coding DNA: TGTGCCATCAGACCGGAATCCTACGAGCAGTACTTC.